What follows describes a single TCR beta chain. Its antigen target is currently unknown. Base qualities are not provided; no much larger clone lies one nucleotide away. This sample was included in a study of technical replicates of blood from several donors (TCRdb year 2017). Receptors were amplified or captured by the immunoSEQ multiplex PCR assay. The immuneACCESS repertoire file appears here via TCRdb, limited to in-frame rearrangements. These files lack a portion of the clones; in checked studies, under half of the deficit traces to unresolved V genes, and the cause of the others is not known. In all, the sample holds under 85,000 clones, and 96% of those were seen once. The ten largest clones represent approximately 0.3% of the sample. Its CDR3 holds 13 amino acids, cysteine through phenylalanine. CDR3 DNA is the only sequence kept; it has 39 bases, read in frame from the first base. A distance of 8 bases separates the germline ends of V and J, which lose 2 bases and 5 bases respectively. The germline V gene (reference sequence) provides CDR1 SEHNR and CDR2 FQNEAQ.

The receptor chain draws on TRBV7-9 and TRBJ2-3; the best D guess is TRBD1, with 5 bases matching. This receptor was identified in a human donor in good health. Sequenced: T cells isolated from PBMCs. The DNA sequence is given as TGTGCCAGCAGCTTAAGCAGGGTAGATACGCAGTATTTT. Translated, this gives CASSLSRVDTQYF. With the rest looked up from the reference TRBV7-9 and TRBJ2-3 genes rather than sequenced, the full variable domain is DTGVSQNPRHKITKRGQNVTFRCDPISEHNRLYWYRQTLGQGPEFLTYFQNEAQLEKSRLLSDRFSAERPKGSFSTLEIQRTEQGDSAMYLCASSLSRVDTQYFGPGTRLTVL.